Each of the 9 T cell receptor beta chains below was sequenced from the same sample in a study of T cells in Graves' hyperthyroidism and ophthalmopathy. Authors of the study amplified TCR beta CDR3 regions from RNA transcripts. Primed by the HTBI set, a first-round RT-PCR was run on the TCR CDR3. TCRdb recomputed calls from the multiplex PCR reads with MiXCR, one row per CDR3 protein. The repertoire holds 380,000 or so distinct CDR3 sequences, with 19% as singletons. The sequenced sample was blood. All receptors derive from a woman aged 18-29 years with Graves' hyperthyroidism.

This clonotype was recorded many times. This rearrangement joins TRBV6-1 to TRBJ2-7; TRBD1 is a possible D gene (5 bases). CDR3 length equals 14 residues. Germline values: CDR1 MNHNS, CDR2 SASEGT. Trimming took 2 bases from V and 3 from J, leaving 11 bases between them. CDR3: CASSESPQGYEQYF. The CDR3 DNA follows: TGTGCCAGCAGTGAATCCCCCCAGGGCTACGAGCAGTACTTC.

This clonotype came up many times. The rearrangement uses TRBV20-1 and TRBJ2-7; D not certain. The CDR3 extends over 15 amino acids. Trimming took off 0 bases at V and 3 bases at J, with 15 bases between the two ends. CDR1 DFQATT and CDR2 SNEGSKA come from the germline V gene (reference sequence). The CDR3 reads CSARDSFATLYEQYF. The CDR3 DNA reads TGCAGTGCTAGAGATTCGTTTGCGACCCTCTACGAGCAGTACTTC.

This sequence joins TRBV4-1 and TRBJ1-2, with TRBD1 matching over 7 bases. V dropped 1 base and J dropped 4; count of bases not matched to a gene: 12. This CDR3 comprises 17 residues. Per the germline V gene, CDR1 is MGHRA and CDR2 is YSYEKL. CDR3 bases: TGCGCCAGCAGCCAAGCCATTAACAACAGGGGAAGCTATGGCTACACCTTC. It translates to CASSQAINNRGSYGYTF.

This clonotype was detected many times. The chain employs TRBV29-1 and TRBJ1-2, with 7 bases fitting TRBD1. Trimming took 8 bases from V and 3 from J; bases not matched to a gene: 15. The CDR3 runs to 15 residues. Germline V CDR1 and CDR2: SQVTM, ANQGSEA. CDR3 sequence: CSSKALAGGHYGYTF. In nucleotides, the CDR3 is TGCAGCTCGAAGGCTCTGGCAGGGGGGCACTATGGCTACACCTTC.

The chain has TRBV27 and TRBJ1-5, with D perhaps matching TRBD1 (5 bases). The ends were cut back, 6 bases at V and 8 bases at J, with 14 bases in the middle. The CDR3 is 13 amino acids. CDR1 is MNHEY and CDR2 is SMNVEV in the germline V gene (reference sequence). The CDR3 nucleotides read TGTGCCAGCAGCTGGGGCTCGGGGAAGCCCCAGCATTTT. This gives the protein CASSWGSGKPQHF.

This clonotype was observed a few times. V gene TRBV27 combines with J gene TRBJ2-7, with D possibly matching TRBD2 (5 bases). CDR3 length equals 13 residues. V lost 5 bases and J lost 3, with 11 bases in between. CDR1 is MNHEY, CDR2 SMNVEV, per germline (reference sequence). The CDR3 bases are TGTGCCAGCAGTATCCGGGAAGGCTACGAGCAGTACTTC. Amino acids: CASSIREGYEQYF.

The J gene is TRBJ1-2, the V gene TRBV28; 9 bases fit TRBD1. CDR1 MDHEN and CDR2 SYDVKM come from the germline V gene. The V and J ends lost 6 bases and 2 bases, in that order; junction bases with no gene match: 16. The CDR3 totals 18 residues. The CDR3 DNA reads as TGTGCCAGCAGCCAATCCCCCGGGACAGGGAGGGAGAACTATGGCTACACCTTC. It yields the protein CASSQSPGTGRENYGYTF.

This clonotype was seen only a few times. V and J are TRBV28 and TRBJ1-1, with TRBD1 matching over 11 bases. This CDR3 spans 15 amino acids. V lost 0 bases to trimming and J lost 7 bases; unmatched junction nucleotides: 4. CDR1 is MDHEN, CDR2 SYDVKM, per germline. The CDR3 region has the DNA TGTGCCAGCAGTTTATGGTGGACAGGGGGCCATGAAGCTTTCTTT. Amino acid sequence: CASSLWWTGGHEAFF.

This clonotype was found many times. This sequence joins TRBV27 and TRBJ1-2, with a weak D call TRBD1 (5 bases). V was pared by 10 bases and J by 4 bases, with 16 bases between. Germline-derived CDR1 and CDR2 are MNHEY and SMNVEV (reference sequence). This CDR3 spans 13 amino acids. DNA of the CDR3: TGTGCCAACGGACACCGCTCAGCCTATGGCTACACCTTC. Translating it yields CANGHRSAYGYTF.